A single sample is the source of the 18 T cell receptor beta chains below, sequenced in a study of blood T cell repertoires in COVID-19. The data were produced by immunoSEQ multiplex PCR, yet TCRdb's version contains in-frame clones alone and is incomplete. The sample carries around 320,000 clones, 89% recorded once. Sample: PBMCs or T cells enriched from blood (not recorded which). These receptors all stem from a woman in her forties or fifties who had been exposed to COVID-19.

A few counts support this clone. This rearrangement joins TRBV27 to TRBJ1-3; 11 nucleotides match TRBD1. The germline CDR1 and CDR2 sequences are MNHEY and SMNVEV (reference sequence). The CDR3 spans 16 residues. V was pared by 6 bases and J by 3 bases, with 7 bases of the junction left unmatched. This chain's CDR3 is CASRRTGGAFGNTIYF. The DNA of the CDR3 is TGTGCCAGCAGAAGGACAGGGGGCGCCTTTGGAAACACCATATATTTT.

The chain joins TRBV10-3 to TRBJ1-4; D not resolved. Trimming cost V 0 bases and J 8 bases, with 10 bases left between them. The germline gives CDR1 ENHRY, CDR2 SYGVKD. The CDR3 covers 14 residues. The CDR3 DNA reads TGTGCCATCAGTGAGTCTGGCAGGCCCGAAAAACTGTTTTTT. It encodes CAISESGRPEKLFF.

The J gene is TRBJ1-1, the V gene TRBV19; D is undetermined. This CDR3 contains 15 residues. In germline, CDR1 is LNHDA, CDR2 SQIVND (reference sequence). Trimming stripped 3 bases from V and 1 base from J, with 12 bases between. The CDR3 reads CASSIYTGRNTEAFF. The CDR3 coding sequence is TGTGCCAGTAGTATCTATACTGGTCGGAACACTGAAGCTTTCTTT.

The V gene is TRBV7-9, the J gene TRBJ1-6, with 7 bases identical to TRBD1. V was pared by 4 bases and J by 7 bases, with 7 bases of the junction left unmatched. CDR3 length: 15 amino acids. CDR1 and CDR2 from the germline V gene are SEHNR and FQNEAQ (reference sequence). The CDR3 sequence is CASSSWDSLNSPLHF. The CDR3 DNA reads as TGTGCCAGCAGCTCATGGGACAGCCTAAATTCACCCCTCCACTTT. Filled out from reference TRBV7-9 and TRBJ1-6, the complete variable domain reads DTGVSQNPRHKITKRGQNVTFRCDPISEHNRLYWYRQTLGQGPEFLTYFQNEAQLEKSRLLSDRFSAERPKGSFSTLEIQRTEQGDSAMYLCASSSWDSLNSPLHFGNGTRLTVT.

J is TRBJ1-6 and V is TRBV28; D gene ambiguous. V lost 3 bases to trimming and J lost 6 bases, with 12 bases between them. The CDR3 extends over 15 amino acids. CDR1 MDHEN and CDR2 SYDVKM come from the germline V gene. CDR3 nucleotide sequence: TGTGCCAGCAGTTTCATGAGAGGGTCTAATTCACCCCTCCACTTT. This translates into CASSFMRGSNSPLHF.

For the CDR3, the DNA is TGTGCCAGCAGCCTAGCAGCGATGATCTACAATGAGCAGTTCTTC. It yields the protein CASSLAAMIYNEQFF. V usage is TRBV3-1 (or the pseudogene TRBV3-2) and J usage is TRBJ2-1; unclear D gene. CDR1 LGHDT and CDR2 YNNKEL come from the germline V gene (reference sequence). V lost 4 bases to trimming and J lost 3 bases, with 13 bases between them. The CDR3 length is 15 residues.

The chain employs TRBV7-8 and TRBJ2-7; 9 bases are a match to TRBD1. V was pared by 1 base and J by 4 bases, with 17 bases of the junction left unmatched. Per the germline V gene, CDR1 is SGHVS and CDR2 is FQNEAQ. The CDR3 is 19 residues long. CDR3 nucleotide sequence: TGTGCCAGCAGCTTAGTTGGCGGGGTACCGGGACAGGGAACATACGAGCAGTACTTC. Translated, it gives CASSLVGGVPGQGTYEQYF.

The chain combines TRBV6-5 with TRBJ1-1; D uncertain. In germline, CDR1 is MNHEY, CDR2 SVGAGI. The CDR3 consists of 14 residues. Between the trimmed V and J ends, which lost 9 bases and 2 bases, there was a span of 16 bases. The CDR3: CASGREAFNTEAFF. DNA for the CDR3: TGTGCCAGTGGCCGGGAGGCCTTTAACACTGAAGCTTTCTTT.

This clone came up once. The rearrangement joins TRBV11-3 to TRBJ2-5; 11 bases align to TRBD1. With 5 bases clipped from V and 5 bases from J, the junction kept 10 bases outside the gene matches. Germline values: CDR1 SGHNT, CDR2 YENEEA. CDR3 size: 16 residues. CDR3 residues: CASSAGTGGYGETQYF. As DNA, the CDR3 is TGTGCCAGCAGCGCCGGGACAGGGGGATATGGGGAGACCCAGTACTTC.

V and J are TRBV5-6 and TRBJ2-5; tentative D call: TRBD2 (7 bases). V was shortened by 4 bases and J by 4 bases, with 23 bases between the two germline ends. The germline gives CDR1 SGHDT, CDR2 YYEEEE. The CDR3 length is 17 residues. CDR3 loop: CASSPPTGGRWGETQYF. CDR3 in DNA: TGTGCCAGCAGCCCCCCTACGGGGGGCCGGTGGGGAGAGACCCAGTACTTC. Combining the CDR3 with reference TRBV5-6 and TRBJ2-5 gives the whole variable domain DAGVTQSPTHLIKTRGQQVTLRCSPKSGHDTVSWYQQALGQGPQFIFQYYEEEERQRGNFPDRFSGHQFPNYSSELNVNALLLGDSALYLCASSPPTGGRWGETQYFGPGTRLLVL.

V gene TRBV6-1 combines with J gene TRBJ1-5; 10 nucleotides agree with TRBD1. The CDR3 consists of 18 residues. Unmatched junction bases numbered 12, after V lost 3 bases and J lost 4 bases. The germline V gene has CDR1 MNHNS and CDR2 SASEGT. CDR3 sequence: CASSDLHGQGVRNQPQHF. CDR3 in DNA: TGTGCCAGCAGTGACCTTCATGGACAGGGGGTCCGTAATCAGCCCCAGCATTTT.

The V gene is TRBV28, the J gene TRBJ2-3; possibly TRBD2 for D (5 bases). Germline V gene sequence: CDR1 MDHEN, CDR2 SYDVKM. This CDR3 has 17 amino acids. Trimming took off 4 bases at V and 2 bases at J, with 19 bases between the two ends. CDR3 in amino acids: CASSSPSDWQNTDTQYF. For the CDR3, the DNA is TGTGCCAGCAGTTCCCCATCGGACTGGCAGAACACAGATACGCAGTATTTT. The variable domain in full, with the rest retrieved from reference TRBV28 and TRBJ2-3, is DVKVTQSSRYLVKRTGEKVFLECVQDMDHENMFWYRQDPGLGLRLIYFSYDVKMKEKGDIPEGYSVSREKKERFSLILESASTNQTSMYLCASSSPSDWQNTDTQYFGPGTRLTVL.

The chain carries TRBV5-1 and TRBJ2-3, with TRBD1 identical over 9 bases. This CDR3 has 16 residues. J lost 0 bases, V lost 3 bases, and 5 bases had no gene match. The germline CDR1 and CDR2 sequences are SGHRS and YFSETQ. The CDR3 sequence is CASSWEGQGSTDTQYF. Here the CDR3 DNA reads TGCGCCAGCAGCTGGGAGGGACAGGGAAGCACAGATACGCAGTATTTT.

V gene TRBV7-2 combines with J gene TRBJ2-7; D remains unclear. The germline CDR1 and CDR2 sequences are SGHTA and FQGNSA. This CDR3 comprises 12 residues. The V gene lost 3 bases and the J gene lost 2 bases, with 5 bases spanning the gap. The CDR3 protein is CASSLEPYEQYF. CDR3 DNA sequence: TGTGCCAGCAGCTTGGAGCCCTACGAGCAGTACTTC.

V and J are TRBV11-3 and TRBJ2-7, with 7 positions matching TRBD1. This CDR3 spans 15 amino acids. V lost 4 bases and J lost 5; bases outside the gene matches: 11. From germline, CDR1 is SGHNT and CDR2 YENEEA. CDR3 nucleotides: TGTGCCAGCAGCTCACCGAACAGGGGAAACAACGAGCAGTACTTC. Its translation: CASSSPNRGNNEQYF.

This clone has a single count. The chain employs TRBV5-1 and TRBJ1-1, with a tentative D call TRBD1 (5 bases). The V gene's germline CDR1 is SGHRS and CDR2 YFSETQ. This CDR3 is built from 14 residues. Trimming cost V 4 bases and J 5 bases, with 15 bases left between them. CDR3 loop: CASSRTAGGTEAFF. CDR3 DNA sequence: TGCGCCAGCAGCCGGACGGCTGGGGGGACTGAAGCTTTCTTT.

The V call is TRBV19, the J call TRBJ1-6; maybe TRBD1 (6 bases). The V end lost 5 bases, the J end lost 7 bases, and 18 bases lay between the germline ends. Germline V gene data show CDR1 as LNHDA and CDR2 as SQIVND (reference sequence). The CDR3 runs to 16 residues. DNA for the CDR3: TGTGCCAGTAGTCACTCGGGGGGCAATGGGAATTCACCCCTCCACTTT. Translation gives CASSHSGGNGNSPLHF. Full variable domain (missing parts from reference TRBV19 and TRBJ1-6): DGGITQSPKYLFRKEGQNVTLSCEQNLNHDAMYWYRQDPGQGLRLIYYSQIVNDFQKGDIAEGYSVSREKKESFPLTVTSAQKNPTAFYLCASSHSGGNGNSPLHFGNGTRLTVT.

The chain carries TRBV7-2 and TRBJ1-3; TRBD1 agrees at 8 bases. The CDR3 extends over 16 amino acids. V shed 2 bases, J shed 3 bases, and the junction held 6 bases outside the gene matches. The V gene's germline CDR1 is SGHTA and CDR2 FQGNSA. The CDR3 DNA is TGTGCCAGCAGCTTAATGACAGGGGACTTTGGAAACACCATATATTTT. Residues: CASSLMTGDFGNTIYF.